The 21 T cell receptor beta chains below all came from one sample that was sequenced in a study of Graves' ophthalmopathy and Graves' hyperthyroidism. CDR3 regions of TCR beta were amplified from RNA transcripts. First-round RT-PCR employed HTBI primers, with a second-round multiplex PCR after it. TCRdb called the multiplex PCR reads again in MiXCR, with one record for every CDR3 protein. In the table there are 57,000 or so distinct CDR3 sequences, 45% to 55% of which are singletons. Sequenced input: peripheral blood. Receptor source: an adult woman with Graves' ophthalmopathy.

The chain couples TRBV6-5 to TRBJ2-3; unclear D gene. CDR3 size: 16 residues. V was trimmed by 0 bases and J by 1 base, leaving 11 bases between them. Per germline, CDR1 MNHEY and CDR2 SVGAGI. The CDR3 DNA is TGTGCCAGCAGTTACTCGCGGTCAGCTGGCACAGATACGCAGTATTTT. This gives the protein CASSYSRSAGTDTQYF.

A note on this clonotype: Since a much larger clone is just one base distant, this may be a read error. V is TRBV30 and J is TRBJ1-6, with TRBD1 as a possible D gene (5 bases). The V gene's germline CDR1 is GTSNPN and CDR2 SVGIG (reference sequence). Trimming removed 2 bases from V and 8 bases from J, with 13 bases in between. The CDR3 extends over 14 amino acids. The CDR3 DNA reads TGTGCCTGGAGTAAGGGACGGGGAGATTCACCCCTCCACTTT. Encoded protein: CAWSKGRGDSPLHF.

The rearrangement joins TRBV6-5 to TRBJ2-3, with D unresolved. There are 16 residues in the CDR3. CDR1 is MNHEY, CDR2 SVGAGI, per germline. Deletions cut 0 bases from V and 0 bases from J, with 10 bases between. The CDR3, as DNA: TGTGCCAGCAGTTACTCGAGAGGACCAAGCACAGATACGCAGTATTTT. Amino acid sequence: CASSYSRGPSTDTQYF.

This clonotype was observed at least ten times. The gene calls are TRBV6-2 or TRBV6-3 and TRBJ2-3, with 8 nucleotides matching TRBD2. Germline CDR1 is MNHEY and CDR2 is SVGEGT. V shed 7 bases, J shed 1 base, and the junction held 7 bases outside the gene matches. The CDR3 runs to 15 residues. The DNA of the CDR3 is TGTGCCAGCACCTCCGCGGGAGGAGGCACAGATACGCAGTATTTT. It codes for CASTSAGGGTDTQYF.

The CDR3 DNA follows: TGTGCCAGCAGGAGGGGGGTGAACACTGAAGCTTTCTTT. It is translated as CASRRGVNTEAFF. The rearrangement joins TRBV6-5 to TRBJ1-1, with D tentatively TRBD1 (6 bases). Germline CDR1 reads MNHEY; CDR2 reads SVGAGI. V lost 6 bases to trimming and J lost 0 bases, with 8 bases between them. The CDR3 length is 13 residues.

This clonotype was observed at least ten times. The V gene is TRBV7-3, the J gene TRBJ2-1; TRBD2 aligns across 8 bases. V trimming: 5 bases; J trimming: 6 bases; junction bases outside the gene matches: 9. Germline loops: CDR1 SGHTA, CDR2 FQGTGA. The CDR3 covers 15 residues. The CDR3 bases are TGTGCCAGCAGCCCTCAGAGCGGGAGCCCCAATGAGCAGTTCTTC. Protein sequence: CASSPQSGSPNEQFF.

This clonotype has a handful of counts. The chain links TRBV2 to TRBJ2-1; tentatively, D is TRBD1 (6 bases). Germline CDR1 reads SNHLY; CDR2 reads FYNNEI. The germline V and J ends were trimmed by 6 bases and 3 bases, with 12 bases remaining between them. The CDR3 is 14 amino acids. The CDR3 DNA sequence: TGTGCCAGCAGGGGGCAGGGACACTACAATGAGCAGTTCTTC. It specifies CASRGQGHYNEQFF.

V usage is TRBV30 and J usage is TRBJ2-2, with 7 bases aligning to TRBD2. Germline V CDR1 and CDR2: GTSNPN, SVGIG (reference sequence). V was pared by 0 bases and J by 6 bases, with 4 bases of the junction left unmatched. CDR3 size: 14 residues. CDR3 coding DNA: TGTGCCTGGAGTGTACGGGGAGGGCCCGGGGAGCTGTTTTTT. It yields the protein CAWSVRGGPGELFF.

The V gene is TRBV29-1, the J gene TRBJ2-2; 9 bases match TRBD2. CDR3 size: 17 residues. Unmatched junction bases numbered 14, after V lost 4 bases and J lost 5 bases. The germline V gene has CDR1 SQVTM and CDR2 ANQGSEA. Here the CDR3 DNA reads TGCAGCGTTGCGGCGCCCCTCGGCGGGAGGGTTACCGGGGAGCTGTTTTTT. This encodes CSVAAPLGGRVTGELFF.

This clonotype came up many times. This chain links TRBV2 with TRBJ1-1; tentative D call: TRBD1 (5 bases). The germline V and J ends were trimmed by 7 bases and 0 bases, with 9 bases remaining between them. Per the germline V gene, CDR1 is SNHLY and CDR2 is FYNNEI. The CDR3 contains 13 residues. The CDR3 DNA reads TGTGCCAGCACCAGGGATTTGAACACTGAAGCTTTCTTT. This sequence encodes CASTRDLNTEAFF.

This clonotype was seen a few times. Here the CDR3 omits its conserved ending phenylalanine or tryptophan, so a read error is the likely source. No DNA is shown, since the ends of the CDR3 on it are uncertain; the CDR3 is the one TCRdb lists. The chain recombines TRBV27 with TRBJ2-2. The CDR3 spans 8 amino acids, including both terminal residues. CDR1 is MNHEY and CDR2 is SMNVEV in the germline V gene (reference sequence). CDR3: CASSDSAG.

This clonotype occurred many times. The chain joins TRBV7-8 to TRBJ2-2, with D uncertain. Germline CDR1 reads SGHVS; CDR2 reads FQNEAQ. The CDR3 has 14 residues. V gave up 4 bases and J gave up 8 bases, with 14 bases separating them. CDR3 coding DNA: TGTGCCAGCAGCTCACTCGTGGGCACGGGGGAGCTGTTTTTT. As protein: CASSSLVGTGELFF.

In DNA form, the CDR3 reads TGTGCCACCAGTGATCGGGGAGGACAGGAGTTCACAGATACGCAGTATTTT. Its translation: CATSDRGGQEFTDTQYF. The V gene is TRBV24-1, the J gene TRBJ2-3, with D perhaps TRBD1 (7 bases). The CDR3 covers 17 residues. V lost 3 bases and J 2 bases, leaving 17 bases between the germline ends. Germline V gives CDR1 KGHDR, CDR2 SFDVKD.

This chain links TRBV12-3 or TRBV12-4 with TRBJ2-7; D is possibly TRBD1 (6 bases). The length of the CDR3 is 13 residues. The V end lost 3 bases, the J end lost 4 bases, and 10 bases lay between the germline ends. The CDR3 protein is CASSLGAAYEQYF. The DNA for the CDR3 is TGTGCCAGCAGTTTGGGGGCGGCATACGAGCAGTACTTC.

This clonotype was seen ten or more times. The chain uses TRBV30 and TRBJ2-5, with D maybe TRBD1 (5 bases). CDR1 and CDR2 from the germline V gene are GTSNPN and SVGIG (reference sequence). V was cut by 2 bases and J by 5 bases, with 12 bases left in between. This CDR3 comprises 13 residues. Here the CDR3 reads CAWSLGARETQYF. DNA for the CDR3: TGTGCCTGGAGTTTAGGGGCGAGGGAGACCCAGTACTTC.

As for this clonotype: This may come from a read error, since a much larger clone is one base off. As the CDR3 is not closed by the conserved phenylalanine or tryptophan, this likely results from a read error. V is TRBV3-1 and J is TRBJ1-2; D unresolved. Per the germline V gene, CDR1 is LGHDT and CDR2 is YNNKEL (reference sequence). Deletions cut 2 bases from V and 1 base from J, with 8 bases between. This CDR3 contains 14 residues. Here the CDR3 reads CASSQYPVNYGYTL. CDR3 nucleotide sequence: TGTGCCAGCAGCCAATATCCAGTTAACTATGGCTACACCCTC.

J is TRBJ2-7 and V is TRBV15; no firm D call. The V gene's germline CDR1 is LNHNV and CDR2 YYDKDF (reference sequence). The CDR3 is 12 residues long. Trimming cost V 3 bases and J 5 bases, with 8 bases left between them. The CDR3 DNA reads as TGTGCCACCAGCAGTTCCTTCCACGAGCAGTACTTC. The encoded protein is CATSSSFHEQYF.

This clonotype was seen a handful of times. The DNA of the CDR3 is TGTGCCAGCAGTTTGGGGGGGGCGTCGGACATTCAGTACTTC. Its translation: CASSLGGASDIQYF. V and J are TRBV28 and TRBJ2-4; D perhaps matches TRBD2 (7 bases). The CDR3 sequence is 14 residues long. Trimming pared 3 bases from V and 8 bases from J, leaving 14 bases between. Germline V gene lookup returns CDR1 MDHEN and CDR2 SYDVKM. Filled out from reference TRBV28 and TRBJ2-4, the complete variable domain reads DVKVTQSSRYLVKRTGEKVFLECVQDMDHENMFWYRQDPGLGLRLIYFSYDVKMKEKGDIPEGYSVSREKKERFSLILESASTNQTSMYLCASSLGGASDIQYFGAGTRLSVL.

The chain links TRBV7-9 to TRBJ2-3; 9 positions agree with TRBD2. The junction had 13 bases not matched to a gene; V was cut back by 5 bases and J by 4 bases. The CDR3 extends over 17 amino acids. The germline CDR1 and CDR2 sequences are SEHNR and FQNEAQ (reference sequence). Written as DNA, the CDR3 is TGTGCCAGCAGCCGACATATAACTAGCGGGTTGTCAGATACGCAGTATTTT. This sequence encodes CASSRHITSGLSDTQYF.

Written as DNA, the CDR3 is TGCAGCGTTGAGACAGGAGAGACCCAGTACTTC. This translates into CSVETGETQYF. V usage is TRBV29-1 and J usage is TRBJ2-5; perhaps TRBD1 as D (6 bases). Germline CDR1 and CDR2: SQVTM and ANQGSEA. The CDR3 spans 11 residues. Trimming shortened V by 3 bases and J by 4 bases, and 6 bases separated the two germline ends.

This rearrangement joins TRBV7-1 to TRBJ2-1; D could derive from TRBD1 or TRBD2 (5 bases each). TRBV7-1 is an open reading frame whose function is uncertain. The V and J ends lost 3 bases and 3 bases respectively, with 18 bases between them. The CDR3 consists of 17 residues. The CDR3 loop reads CASSSFLGREVYNEQFF. The DNA of the CDR3 is TGTGCCAGCAGCTCTTTCCTGGGACGAGAAGTCTACAATGAGCAGTTCTTC.